The 22 T cell receptor beta chains below were found in one sample sequenced in a study of blood T cells in healthy people across ages. It was with a sample-barcoded 5' primer and a J-beta primer mix that a second PCR of roughly 7 to 12 cycles was run. TCRdb re-derived calls from the 5' RACE reads in MiXCR, one entry per CDR3 protein. The sample contains more than 900,000 distinct CDR3 sequences, almost 30% of which appear only once. The same sample was also studied in work on T cells of mothers and their children.

The sequencing input was blood. The receptor set was obtained from a middle-aged woman in good health.

This clonotype was seen only a few times. CDR3 in DNA: TGTGCCAGCAGTTCCCCCCCAAGACCCCTCTATGGCTACACCTTC. It translates to CASSSPPRPLYGYTF. The chain has TRBV28 and TRBJ1-2; no clear D. The CDR3 contains 15 residues. Looked up from germline, CDR1 is MDHEN and CDR2 is SYDVKM. V was clipped by 4 bases and J by 4 bases, with 16 bases between them.

This clonotype came up many times. The J gene is TRBJ1-5, the V gene TRBV10-3; D not certain. The germline V gene encodes CDR1 ENHRY and CDR2 SYGVKD. Trimming pared 3 bases from V and 3 bases from J, leaving 6 bases between. The CDR3 contains 13 residues. The CDR3 is CAISEQANQPQHF. The CDR3 DNA follows: TGTGCCATCAGTGAACAAGCCAATCAGCCCCAGCATTTT.

This clonotype was counted many times. The chain links TRBV7-6 to TRBJ2-7; a weak D match, TRBD2 (5 bases). V was shortened by 3 bases and J by 6 bases, with 9 bases between the two germline ends. CDR1 and CDR2 from the germline V gene are SGHVS and FNYEAQ. The CDR3 is made up of 12 amino acids. The CDR3 sequence is CASSFSSGEQYF. The CDR3 nucleotides read TGTGCCAGCAGCTTCTCCAGCGGCGAGCAGTACTTC.

V gene TRBV29-1 combines with J gene TRBJ2-5, with D possibly matching TRBD1 (8 bases). Near its end, the DNA agrees better with TRBJ2-7, so the J call may be wrong. Germline V gene lookup returns CDR1 SQVTM and CDR2 ANQGSEA. The CDR3 is made up of 14 amino acids. In DNA form, the CDR3 reads TGCAGCGTGATAAGTACAGGGGGGGAAGACGAGCAGTACTTC. As protein: CSVISTGGEDEQYF.

This clonotype occurred a few times. The rearrangement links TRBV20-1 to TRBJ2-5, with 10 nucleotides matching TRBD2. Germline V CDR1 and CDR2: DFQATT, SNEGSKA (reference sequence). V was clipped by 0 bases and J by 2 bases; unmatched bases: 3. This CDR3 is 15 amino acids long. CDR3 region: CSARDGTSVQETQYF. In nucleotides, the CDR3 is TGCAGTGCTAGAGATGGGACTAGCGTACAAGAGACCCAGTACTTC.

This clonotype was seen more than once but under ten times. This chain links TRBV9 with TRBJ2-3, with TRBD2 matching over 9 bases. The CDR3 extends over 15 amino acids. The J segment lost 6 bases and the V segment lost 3 bases, leaving 8 bases of the junction unmatched. CDR1 SGDLS and CDR2 YYNGEE come from the germline V gene. CDR3: CASSGTGGGVDTQYF. The CDR3, as DNA: TGTGCCAGCAGCGGGACTGGCGGGGGGGTGGATACGCAGTATTTT.

This clonotype was seen only a few times. This chain joins TRBV5-4 and TRBJ1-5; maybe TRBD1 (5 bases). The CDR3 loop spans 14 amino acids. Trimming removed 4 bases at V and 5 bases at J, with 13 bases between. CDR1 is SGHNT, CDR2 YYREEE, per germline (reference sequence). This CDR3 reads CASSRGPRDQPQHF. Here the CDR3 DNA reads TGTGCCAGCAGCAGGGGACCTCGGGATCAGCCCCAGCATTTT.

This clonotype was seen a few times. The V call is TRBV20-1, the J call TRBJ1-5; no reliable D call. The CDR3 covers 16 residues. Per the germline V gene, CDR1 is DFQATT and CDR2 is SNEGSKA (reference sequence). V lost 3 bases to trimming and J lost 0 bases, with 15 bases between them. CDR3 sequence reads: CSARWDGGNSNQPQHF. The CDR3 bases are TGCAGTGCTAGGTGGGATGGAGGGAATAGCAATCAGCCCCAGCATTTT.

This clonotype appeared a few times. The chain links TRBV7-2 to TRBJ2-1; 9 bases map to TRBD2. The CDR3 runs 14 residues. Germline trimming cut 7 bases from V and 4 bases from J; bases unmatched to any gene: 5. Germline assignment: CDR1 SGHTA and CDR2 FQGNSA. The CDR3: CASTLTSGYNEQFF. CDR3 nucleotides: TGTGCCAGCACCCTTACTAGCGGGTACAATGAGCAGTTCTTC.

Only a few counts were recorded for this clonotype. The junction departs from germline at one end; a sequencing error may be responsible. The chain employs TRBV18 and TRBJ1-6, with 7 bases aligning to TRBD1. This CDR3 contains 16 residues. Germline CDR1 is KGHSH and CDR2 is LQKENI. DNA for the CDR3: TGTGCCAGCTCACCGACAGGGCGGTCCTATAACTCACCCCTCCACTTT. It codes for CASSPTGRSYNSPLHF.

This clonotype turned up a few times. The chain has TRBV5-1 and TRBJ1-6; D possibly corresponds to TRBD1 (5 bases). Germline V CDR1 and CDR2: SGHRS, YFSETQ. V lost 5 bases and J lost 9, with 24 bases in between. The CDR3 loop spans 17 amino acids. The chain's CDR3 is CASRPDRRSTGGSPLHF. The DNA of the CDR3 is TGCGCCAGCAGGCCCGACAGAAGATCTACGGGAGGTTCACCCCTCCACTTT.

The sample holds one count of this clonotype. The V gene is TRBV18, the J gene TRBJ1-6; 9 bases are shared with TRBD1. Germline V gene sequence: CDR1 KGHSH, CDR2 LQKENI. This CDR3 comprises 15 residues. Trimming took 5 bases from V and 10 from J; bases not matched to a gene: 9. The CDR3 DNA reads as TGTGCCAGCTCAACCGGACAGGGGAGTGGCTCACCCCTCCACTTT. It codes for CASSTGQGSGSPLHF. Based on the CDR3 plus reference TRBV18 and TRBJ1-6, the full variable domain is NAGVMQNPRHLVRRRGQEARLRCSPMKGHSHVYWYRQLPEEGLKFMVYLQKENIIDESGMPKERFSAEFPKEGPSILRIQQVVRGDSAAYFCASSTGQGSGSPLHFGNGTRLTVT.

This chain links TRBV29-1 with TRBJ2-3, with TRBD2 matching 8 bases. The CDR3 is 16 residues long. J gave up 2 bases and V 4 bases, and 11 bases lay outside the gene matches. Looked up from germline, CDR1 is SQVTM and CDR2 is ANQGSEA. The CDR3 protein is CSVVQRRGAVTDTQYF. The CDR3 DNA sequence: TGCAGCGTTGTCCAACGGCGGGGGGCGGTCACAGATACGCAGTATTTT.

The CDR3 sequence: CASRGRTGTVDEQYF. The CDR3 nucleotides read TGTGCCAGCAGGGGGAGGACCGGGACTGTGGATGAGCAGTACTTC. V is TRBV2 and J is TRBJ2-5; the D gene is possibly TRBD2 (6 bases). The V end lost 6 bases, the J end lost 11 bases, and 25 bases lay between the germline ends. Germline CDR1 SNHLY, CDR2 FYNNEI. The CDR3 spans 15 residues.

The rearrangement joins TRBV12-3 or TRBV12-4 to TRBJ1-5; D is possibly TRBD1 (6 bases). V lost 5 bases to trimming and J lost 11 bases, with 16 bases between them. This CDR3 spans 13 amino acids. For the CDR3, the DNA is TGTGCCAGCAGTCCGGGGGGCGGAAAGGCCCAGCATTTT. Its protein product is CASSPGGGKAQHF.

A few counts support this clonotype. This chain uses TRBV7-8 with TRBJ2-7; TRBD1 matches at 8 bases. V trimming: 0 bases; J trimming: 4 bases; junction bases outside the gene matches: 8. CDR1 and CDR2 (germline): SGHVS, FQNEAQ. The CDR3 runs to 16 residues. In DNA, the CDR3 is TGTGCCAGCAGCTTAGCGTTCACAGGGGGTAAATACGAGCAGTACTTC. This codes for CASSLAFTGGKYEQYF.

This clonotype has just a few counts. The V call is TRBV30, the J call TRBJ2-1; D remains unclear. Per the germline V gene, CDR1 is GTSNPN and CDR2 is SVGIG (reference sequence). The CDR3 totals 13 residues. The CDR3, as DNA: TGTGCTATGGACGCCCTCCTTTACAATGAGCAGTTCTTC. Its translation is CAMDALLYNEQFF.

The V call is TRBV7-3, the J call TRBJ1-1; no firm D call. This CDR3 has 16 amino acids. V was trimmed by 0 bases and J by 2 bases, leaving 13 bases between them. The germline V gene has CDR1 SGHTA and CDR2 FQGTGA. This CDR3 reads CASSLTPSLDNTEAFF. CDR3 DNA sequence: TGTGCCAGCAGCTTAACCCCGAGCTTGGACAACACTGAAGCTTTCTTT.

On this clonotype itself: A read error may account for a junction end that differs from germline. The chain carries TRBV7-7 and TRBJ2-6; D could derive from TRBD1 or TRBD2 (5 bases each). Germline CDR1 and CDR2: SSHAT and FNYEAQ (reference sequence). CDR3 length: 18 amino acids. The CDR3 nucleotides read TGTGCTAGCAGCATTTCGGACATCAAGGGAGCTGGGGCCAACGTCCTGACTTTC. Encoded protein: CASSISDIKGAGANVLTF.

The chain employs TRBV7-3 and TRBJ2-1; D perhaps matches TRBD2 (5 bases). Germline V lookup: CDR1 SGHTA, CDR2 FQGTGA. Trimming shortened V by 5 bases and J by 8 bases, and 16 bases separated the two germline ends. The CDR3 extends over 14 amino acids. The CDR3 loop is CASSGSGEYDEQFF. Written as DNA, the CDR3 is TGTGCCAGCAGCGGTAGTGGGGAGTACGATGAGCAGTTCTTC.

This rearrangement joins TRBV6-6 to TRBJ1-2, with D tentatively TRBD1 (5 bases). Germline V gene sequence: CDR1 MNHNY, CDR2 SVGAGI (reference sequence). V gave up 6 bases and J gave up 6 bases, with 17 bases separating them. This CDR3 spans 14 amino acids. The CDR3 DNA follows: TGTGCCAGCAGAGAAACCGGGGCAGCCCATGGCTACACCTTC. This codes for CASRETGAAHGYTF.

The V call is TRBV7-3, the J call TRBJ2-3; 9 nucleotides agree with TRBD1. Per germline, CDR1 SGHTA and CDR2 FQGTGA. The CDR3 is 14 residues long. Trimming cost V 4 bases and J 6 bases; bases outside gene matches: 5. CDR3 sequence (DNA): TGTGCCAGCAGCTCCACAGGGGGCGGCGATACGCAGTATTTT. Translated, it gives CASSSTGGGDTQYF.